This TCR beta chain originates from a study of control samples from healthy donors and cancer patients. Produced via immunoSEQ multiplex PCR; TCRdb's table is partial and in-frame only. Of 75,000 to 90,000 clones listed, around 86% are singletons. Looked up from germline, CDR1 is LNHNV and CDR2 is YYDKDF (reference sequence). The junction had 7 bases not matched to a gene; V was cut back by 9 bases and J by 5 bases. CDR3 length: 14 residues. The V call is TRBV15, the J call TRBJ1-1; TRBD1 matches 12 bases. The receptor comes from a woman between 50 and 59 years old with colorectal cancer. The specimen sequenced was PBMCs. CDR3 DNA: TGTGCCACGAGGGACAGGGGGCTGGAGACTGAAGCTTTCTTT. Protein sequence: CATRDRGLETEAFF.